The next 22 T cell receptor beta chains were all read from a single sample in a study of blood T cell repertoires in COVID-19. The assay was immunoSEQ multiplex PCR, and TCRdb's table has in-frame clones only and misses some. The profile shows 130,000 or so clones, 75% to 90% of them singletons. Sequenced input: peripheral blood. The receptors originated from a man in his fifties or sixties with active COVID-19.

The genes are TRBV4-2 and TRBJ2-1; TRBD2 agrees at 8 bases. The CDR3 covers 15 residues. Unmatched junction bases numbered 6, after V lost 1 base and J lost 7 bases. CDR1 and CDR2 (germline): LGHNA, YNFKEQ. The CDR3 DNA is TGTGCCAGCAGCCAAGTGTCGGGGGGGCTAAATGAGCAGTTCTTC. Protein sequence: CASSQVSGGLNEQFF.

This chain joins TRBV12-3 or TRBV12-4 and TRBJ1-2, with D possibly being TRBD1 (6 bases). This CDR3 spans 13 amino acids. Trimming removed 5 bases from V and 4 bases from J, with 11 bases in between. The chain's CDR3 is CASSRDTTYGYTF. The CDR3 nucleotides read TGTGCCAGCAGTCGGGACACTACCTATGGCTACACCTTC.

The rearrangement uses TRBV27 and TRBJ2-1; D uncertain. Germline loops: CDR1 MNHEY, CDR2 SMNVEV (reference sequence). The CDR3 loop spans 13 amino acids. The V end was cut by 3 bases, the J end by 6 bases, with 9 bases between. CDR3 loop: CASSFSESNEQFF. CDR3 in DNA: TGTGCCAGCAGTTTTTCAGAATCCAATGAGCAGTTCTTC.

This clone was seen more than once but under ten times. V usage is TRBV19 and J usage is TRBJ1-5; weak D call: TRBD1 (6 bases). Germline CDR1 is LNHDA and CDR2 is SQIVND (reference sequence). With 3 bases removed from V and 11 bases from J, the gap between germline ends came to 20 bases. The CDR3 is made up of 15 amino acids. CDR3: CASSIPGATGGTQHF. CDR3 sequence (DNA): TGTGCCAGTAGTATTCCCGGCGCGACAGGTGGGACCCAGCATTTT. Looking up the rest from reference TRBV19 and TRBJ1-5 gives the full variable domain: DGGITQSPKYLFRKEGQNVTLSCEQNLNHDAMYWYRQDPGQGLRLIYYSQIVNDFQKGDIAEGYSVSREKKESFPLTVTSAQKNPTAFYLCASSIPGATGGTQHFGDGTRLSIL.

This chain links TRBV7-3 with TRBJ1-3; D is unresolved. The CDR3 is 12 amino acids. V was clipped by 5 bases and J by 4 bases, with 6 bases between them. Germline CDR1 and CDR2: SGHTA and FQGTGA. CDR3 bases: TGTGCCAGCAGCCCCGGGGGAAACACCATATATTTT. This encodes CASSPGGNTIYF.

The genes are TRBV9 and TRBJ1-6, with D unclear. The V gene's germline CDR1 is SGDLS and CDR2 YYNGEE. This CDR3 is built from 13 residues. V lost 2 bases and J lost 12, with 12 bases in between. CDR3 region: CASSVSSTGPLHF. The CDR3 coding sequence is TGTGCCAGCAGCGTCTCCTCTACGGGACCCCTCCACTTT.

The chain couples TRBV7-2 to TRBJ2-1; D is perhaps TRBD1 (6 bases). V shed 1 base and J shed 2 bases, with 9 bases lying between them. The germline V gene has CDR1 SGHTA and CDR2 FQGNSA. The CDR3 runs to 15 residues. The CDR3 spells CASSLVPGAYNEQFF. For the CDR3, the DNA is TGTGCCAGCAGCTTAGTCCCAGGGGCCTACAATGAGCAGTTCTTC.

This clone was seen a handful of times. The genes are TRBV7-8 and TRBJ1-4; TRBD1 matches at 8 bases. Per germline, CDR1 SGHVS and CDR2 FQNEAQ. The CDR3 loop spans 23 amino acids. The trim removed 5 bases at V and 5 bases at J, leaving 31 bases unmatched. The CDR3 loop reads CASSPLRIVLSGQAYSGNEKLFF. In DNA form, the CDR3 reads TGTGCCAGCAGCCCCCTTAGGATAGTATTGTCGGGACAGGCTTATTCCGGAAATGAAAAACTGTTTTTT.

The chain joins TRBV12-3 or TRBV12-4 to TRBJ1-6; D remains unclear. V was trimmed by 0 bases and J by 10 bases, leaving 7 bases between them. The CDR3 length is 13 residues. The CDR3 loop reads CASSLALKSPLHF. The CDR3 bases are TGTGCCAGCAGTTTAGCCCTAAAATCACCCCTCCACTTT.

The V gene is TRBV30, the J gene TRBJ1-3; 7 bases are shared with TRBD1. Germline V gene sequence: CDR1 GTSNPN, CDR2 SVGIG (reference sequence). The CDR3 is made up of 14 amino acids. The trim removed 3 bases at V and 6 bases at J, leaving 8 bases unmatched. The CDR3 sequence: CAWRSRDRENTIYF. CDR3 coding DNA: TGTGCCTGGAGATCCCGAGACAGGGAAAACACCATATATTTT. The whole variable domain, filled in from reference TRBV30 and TRBJ1-3, reads SQTIHQWPATLVQPVGSPLSLECTVEGTSNPNLYWYRQAAGRGLQLLFYSVGIGQISSEVPQNLSASRPQDRQFILSSKKLLLSDSGFYLCAWRSRDRENTIYFGEGSWLTVV.

The chain employs TRBV9 and TRBJ2-5; a possible D gene is TRBD2 (7 bases). Trimming cost V 4 bases and J 2 bases, with 21 bases left between them. The CDR3 is 17 residues long. Germline CDR1 is SGDLS and CDR2 is YYNGEE. The CDR3 sequence: CASSLWGGGLLQETQYF. The CDR3 region has the DNA TGTGCCAGCAGCCTCTGGGGAGGGGGGCTCTTACAAGAGACCCAGTACTTC.

J is TRBJ1-3 and V is TRBV21-1; TRBD1 is the table's D call and was not checked against the DNA. TRBV21-1 is annotated as a pseudogene. This CDR3 comprises 17 residues. This chain's CDR3 is CASSKEKDRGSGNTIYF. The CDR3 DNA reads TGTGCCAGCAGCAAAGAAAAGGACAGGGGCTCAGGAAACACCATATATTTT.

This chain uses TRBV27 with TRBJ1-5; D call uncertain. Trimming shortened V by 0 bases and J by 7 bases, and 10 bases separated the two germline ends. Per germline, CDR1 MNHEY and CDR2 SMNVEV (reference sequence). This CDR3 has 14 residues. The CDR3 region has the DNA TGTGCCAGCAGTTTATCGGGCGGGAAACAGCCCCAGCATTTT. It translates to CASSLSGGKQPQHF.

The chain carries TRBV7-9 and TRBJ2-7; no reliable D call. Looked up from germline, CDR1 is SEHNR and CDR2 is FQNEAQ (reference sequence). The CDR3 runs 11 residues. V was cut by 2 bases and J by 5 bases, with 4 bases left in between. CDR3 protein: CASSLFNEQYF. The CDR3 nucleotides are TGTGCCAGCAGCTTATTTAACGAGCAGTACTTC. Using reference TRBV7-9 and TRBJ2-7 for the parts outside the CDR3, the full variable domain is DTGVSQNPRHKITKRGQNVTFRCDPISEHNRLYWYRQTLGQGPEFLTYFQNEAQLEKSRLLSDRFSAERPKGSFSTLEIQRTEQGDSAMYLCASSLFNEQYFGPGTRLTVT.

This clone was counted once. The chain is built from TRBV10-3 and TRBJ1-1; 7 bases align to TRBD1. The CDR3 totals 15 residues. Trimming took 2 bases from V and 3 from J; bases not matched to a gene: 6. The germline V gene encodes CDR1 ENHRY and CDR2 SYGVKD. In DNA form, the CDR3 reads TGTGCCATCAGTGAGCGACAGGGTGGGGACACTGAAGCTTTCTTT. Translated: CAISERQGGDTEAFF.

The rearrangement uses TRBV9 and TRBJ1-1, with a possible D match to TRBD1 (6 bases). Trimming pared 7 bases from V and 1 base from J, leaving 11 bases between. The CDR3 has 13 residues. Germline assignment: CDR1 SGDLS and CDR2 YYNGEE. The CDR3 bases are TGTGCCAGCTCGCGGGGGCGGAACACTGAAGCTTTCTTT. It translates to CASSRGRNTEAFF.

V gene TRBV7-2 combines with J gene TRBJ2-2; D is uncertain. Trimming left V 3 bases short and J 3 bases short, with 2 bases between. Germline V gene sequence: CDR1 SGHTA, CDR2 FQGNSA. The CDR3 loop spans 12 amino acids. The CDR3 sequence is CASSFYTGELFF. DNA of the CDR3: TGTGCCAGCAGCTTCTACACCGGGGAGCTGTTTTTT.

The chain couples TRBV7-9 to TRBJ1-6; D possibly corresponds to TRBD1 (6 bases). V dropped 5 bases and J dropped 11 bases, with 13 bases sitting between them. The CDR3 extends over 13 amino acids. Per the germline V gene, CDR1 is SEHNR and CDR2 is FQNEAQ (reference sequence). In DNA form, the CDR3 reads TGTGCCAGCAGCCGATACAGGGACGCACCCCTCCACTTT. Its protein is CASSRYRDAPLHF.

The rearrangement links TRBV11-2 to TRBJ1-2; 9 bases map to TRBD1. Germline loops: CDR1 SGHAT, CDR2 FQNNGV. J gave up 8 bases and V 5 bases, and 12 bases lay outside the gene matches. This CDR3 contains 15 residues. The CDR3 region has the DNA TGTGCCAGCAGCCCCAGGACAGGGGCCTTTTGGGGCTACACCTTC. Translated, it gives CASSPRTGAFWGYTF.

The gene calls are TRBV9 and TRBJ2-3; the match to TRBD2 covers 12 bases. After removal of 2 bases from V and 1 base from J, the junction contained 5 bases not matched to a gene. The length of the CDR3 is 17 residues. Germline V lookup: CDR1 SGDLS, CDR2 YYNGEE. CDR3 sequence: CASSVTSGGHGTDTQYF. CDR3 bases: TGTGCCAGCAGCGTGACTAGCGGGGGCCACGGCACAGATACGCAGTATTTT. Filled out from reference TRBV9 and TRBJ2-3, the complete variable domain reads DSGVTQTPKHLITATGQRVTLRCSPRSGDLSVYWYQQSLDQGLQFLIQYYNGEERAKGNILERFSAQQFPDLHSELNLSSLELGDSALYFCASSVTSGGHGTDTQYFGPGTRLTVL.

The CDR3 loop reads CASSVGQGGKTQYF. The CDR3 DNA follows: TGTGCCAGCAGTGTAGGCCAGGGTGGGAAGACCCAGTACTTC. J is TRBJ2-5 and V is TRBV25-1, with TRBD1 as a possible D gene (5 bases). The CDR3 consists of 14 residues. Germline V lookup: CDR1 MGHDK, CDR2 SYGVNS. The V gene lost 4 bases and the J gene lost 6 bases, with 15 bases spanning the gap.

This chain links TRBV18 with TRBJ2-7, with unresolved D. The germline V and J ends were trimmed by 3 bases and 2 bases, with 8 bases remaining between them. The CDR3 extends over 13 amino acids. Germline V lookup: CDR1 KGHSH, CDR2 LQKENI. Here the CDR3 reads CASSPGSTYEQYF. CDR3 DNA sequence: TGTGCCAGCTCACCGGGCAGTACCTACGAGCAGTACTTC.